A single sample is the source of the 32 T cell receptor beta chains below, sequenced in a study of T cell repertoires in cytomegalovirus infection (dated by TCRdb to about 2019). TCRdb shows the sequencer as Illumina HiSeq 1500. TCRdb passed the public sequencing reads through fastp at Q25 and MiXCR, retaining productive beta sequences. Rows matching on CDR3 protein sequence are summarized as one entry with the most common DNA and genes. Counted in this sample were approximately 110,000 distinct CDR3 sequences; under 45% of them appeared once. Of the sample, 74% is held by the ten largest clones. Explained via the paper, the treatment or condition label denotes: in vitro stimulation with specific CMV peptide epitopes to enrich CMV-specific T cells. Their cognate antigens are unknown. This material consisted of CD8+ T cells from cultured PBMCs, taken from culture after CMV antigen stimulation. The receptors derive from a human donor in good health (CMV status not recorded). Some clones in this sample may be carry-over from other donors' samples.

This clonotype occurred a few times. The rearrangement uses TRBV6-2 or TRBV6-3 and TRBJ1-1; weak D call: TRBD1 (6 bases). The CDR3 extends over 14 amino acids. The V gene lost 5 bases and the J gene lost 1 base, with 11 bases spanning the gap. From germline, CDR1 is MNHEY and CDR2 SVGEGT. The CDR3 sequence is CASSLRQENTEAFF. The CDR3 nucleotides are TGTGCCAGCAGTCTCCGACAGGAGAACACTGAAGCTTTCTTT.

This clonotype has just a few counts. The chain carries TRBV11-2 and TRBJ2-1; no clear D gene. Trimming stripped 5 bases from V and 8 bases from J, with 19 bases between. This CDR3 region has 15 residues. Germline CDR1 SGHAT, CDR2 FQNNGV. The CDR3 region has the DNA TGTGCCAGCAGCCCTAGAAACGTGGAATACGATGAGCAGTTCTTC. It specifies CASSPRNVEYDEQFF.

The genes are TRBV6-6 and TRBJ1-4; a possible D gene is TRBD1 (5 bases). The length of the CDR3 is 15 residues. V shed 5 bases and J shed 5 bases, with 15 bases lying between them. Germline values: CDR1 MNHNY, CDR2 SVGAGI (reference sequence). CDR3 loop: CASSGYGTANEKLFF. The CDR3 coding sequence is TGTGCCAGCAGTGGCTATGGGACTGCAAATGAAAAACTGTTTTTT.

CDR3 sequence: CSVEDPTGGSYNEQFF. The CDR3 DNA reads TGCAGCGTTGAAGACCCGACAGGGGGCTCCTACAATGAGCAGTTCTTC. The rearrangement joins TRBV29-1 to TRBJ2-1; 9 bases are a match to TRBD1. The V and J ends lost 0 bases and 0 bases, in that order; junction bases with no gene match: 3. The germline CDR1 and CDR2 sequences are SQVTM and ANQGSEA. The CDR3 totals 16 residues.

This sequence joins TRBV4-1 and TRBJ2-1; 7 nucleotides match TRBD2. The CDR3 consists of 16 residues. The germline gives CDR1 MGHRA, CDR2 YSYEKL. The V gene end was trimmed by 4 bases and the J gene end by 0 bases; junction bases not matched to a gene: 6. CDR3 in DNA: TGCGCCAGCAGCCGGGAGGGGCTGAGCTCCTACAATGAGCAGTTCTTC. It translates to CASSREGLSSYNEQFF.

This clonotype was detected a few times. The chain has TRBV27 and TRBJ1-1; D remains ambiguous. V lost 2 bases and J lost 0, with 10 bases in between. Germline V gene sequence: CDR1 MNHEY, CDR2 SMNVEV (reference sequence). The CDR3 has 15 residues. The CDR3 bases are TGTGCCAGCAGTTTAAGCGTCAGACTGAACACTGAAGCTTTCTTT. Translating gives CASSLSVRLNTEAFF.

The CDR3 DNA reads TGTGCCAGCAGCTCCGGACAGGGGCCGTCTACCGGGGAGCTGTTTTTT. As protein: CASSSGQGPSTGELFF. The chain joins TRBV7-6 to TRBJ2-2; 9 nucleotides align to TRBD1. Germline CDR1 reads SGHVS; CDR2 reads FNYEAQ. The V and J ends lost 4 bases and 5 bases, in that order; junction bases with no gene match: 8. The CDR3 has 16 residues.

This clonotype appeared once. This sequence joins TRBV7-2 and TRBJ2-1; 8 nucleotides match TRBD2. Unmatched junction bases numbered 7, after V lost 1 base and J lost 5 bases. This CDR3 spans 16 amino acids. The germline gives CDR1 SGHTA, CDR2 FQGNSA. CDR3: CASSLVGLREDNEQFF. The CDR3 nucleotides read TGTGCCAGCAGCTTAGTAGGTTTGCGGGAGGACAATGAGCAGTTCTTC.

This clonotype was observed at least ten times. The chain uses TRBV20-1 and TRBJ2-1; 7 nucleotides agree with TRBD1. The germline gives CDR1 DFQATT, CDR2 SNEGSKA (reference sequence). CDR3 length: 15 residues. Unmatched junction bases numbered 12, after V lost 6 bases and J lost 4 bases. CDR3 DNA sequence: TGCAGTGCAAAGCCGGGACAGCAAATATACAATGAGCAGTTCTTC. It yields the protein CSAKPGQQIYNEQFF.

J is TRBJ1-1 and V is TRBV7-6; 7 nucleotides agree with TRBD1. The germline V gene has CDR1 SGHVS and CDR2 FNYEAQ. This CDR3 has 14 amino acids. After removal of 1 base from V and 3 bases from J, the junction contained 2 bases not matched to a gene. The CDR3 spells CASSLDRGDTEAFF. As DNA, the CDR3 is TGTGCCAGCAGCTTAGACAGGGGTGACACTGAAGCTTTCTTT. The complete variable domain, with remaining parts taken from reference TRBV7-6 and TRBJ1-1, reads GAGVSQSPRYKVTKRGQDVALRCDPISGHVSLYWYRQALGQGPEFLTYFNYEAQQDKSGLPNDRFSAERPEGSISTLTIQRTEQRDSAMYRCASSLDRGDTEAFFGQGTRLTVV.

The chain combines TRBV6-5 with TRBJ2-3, with 9 bases aligning to TRBD1. The CDR3 sequence is 16 residues long. Germline V CDR1 and CDR2: MNHEY, SVGAGI. V lost 8 bases, J lost 4 bases, and 13 bases stayed unmatched. CDR3 sequence: CASLRRPGQGSDTQYF. The DNA of the CDR3 is TGTGCCAGCCTCCGCCGGCCGGGACAGGGTTCAGATACGCAGTATTTT.

The gene calls are TRBV11-3 and TRBJ2-1; 8 nucleotides agree with TRBD2. The V gene end was trimmed by 4 bases and the J gene end by 2 bases; junction bases not matched to a gene: 4. The germline CDR1 and CDR2 sequences are SGHNT and YENEEA. The CDR3 sequence is 15 residues long. CDR3 nucleotide sequence: TGTGCCAGCAGCTCACGGGGGGGGGCCTACAATGAGCAGTTCTTC. It codes for CASSSRGGAYNEQFF. Based on the CDR3 plus reference TRBV11-3 and TRBJ2-1, the full variable domain is EAGVVQSPRYKIIEKKQPVAFWCNPISGHNTLYWYLQNLGQGPELLIRYENEEAVDDSQLPKDRFSAERLKGVDSTLKIQPAELGDSAVYLCASSSRGGAYNEQFFGPGTRLTVL.

This clonotype was recorded at least ten times. The chain couples TRBV11-1 to TRBJ1-1; weak D call: TRBD1 (5 bases). Trimming left V 8 bases short and J 1 base short, with 14 bases between. CDR1 is SGHAT, CDR2 FQDESV, per germline (reference sequence). The CDR3 is 14 amino acids. The DNA of the CDR3 is TGTGCCAGCCGTTGGGGCAGGGAGAACACTGAAGCTTTCTTT. This sequence encodes CASRWGRENTEAFF. Full variable domain (outside the CDR3, taken from reference TRBV11-1 and TRBJ1-1): EAEVAQSPRYKITEKSQAVAFWCDPISGHATLYWYRQILGQGPELLVQFQDESVVDDSQLPKDRFSAERLKGVDSTLKIQPAELGDSAMYLCASRWGRENTEAFFGQGTRLTVV.

The chain recombines TRBV6-2 or TRBV6-3 with TRBJ2-7; 9 bases map to TRBD1. Trimming removed 10 bases from V and 3 bases from J; junction bases left unmatched: 10. The CDR3 is 14 amino acids. The germline V gene encodes CDR1 MNHEY and CDR2 SVGEGT. CDR3 region: CATESGQGIYEQYF. The CDR3 bases are TGTGCCACCGAATCGGGACAGGGTATCTACGAGCAGTACTTC.

This clonotype came up many times. V is TRBV7-9 and J is TRBJ1-2; tentative D call: TRBD1 (5 bases). CDR1 and CDR2 from the germline V gene are SEHNR and FQNEAQ (reference sequence). The CDR3 is made up of 12 amino acids. V was shortened by 4 bases and J by 13 bases, with 16 bases between the two germline ends. CDR3 DNA sequence: TGTGCCAGCAGCTCCGGCGGGGCGGAGGGCACCTTC. Residues: CASSSGGAEGTF.

This clonotype was detected ten times or more. The rearrangement uses TRBV27 and TRBJ1-3, with D perhaps TRBD1 (6 bases). Trimming took 3 bases from V and 3 from J, leaving 9 bases between them. Per germline, CDR1 MNHEY and CDR2 SMNVEV (reference sequence). This CDR3 comprises 14 residues. In DNA, the CDR3 is TGTGCCAGCAGTTTGTCCAGGGGTGGAAACACCATATATTTT. This encodes CASSLSRGGNTIYF.

The V gene is TRBV12-3 or TRBV12-4, the J gene TRBJ2-1; 8 bases agree with TRBD2. This CDR3 contains 14 residues. The trim removed 6 bases at V and 7 bases at J, leaving 8 bases unmatched. CDR3 DNA sequence: TGTGCCAGCAGGGAAGCGGGGGACCCAAATGAGCAGTTCTTC. Translation: CASREAGDPNEQFF.

This clonotype was found many times. The chain links TRBV28 to TRBJ1-1; D is perhaps TRBD1 (6 bases). Between the trimmed V and J ends, which lost 8 bases and 1 base, there was a span of 17 bases. The CDR3 covers 15 residues. CDR1 and CDR2 from the germline V gene are MDHEN and SYDVKM. CDR3 protein: CASHRGAHPNTEAFF. CDR3 coding DNA: TGTGCCAGCCATAGGGGGGCTCATCCGAACACTGAAGCTTTCTTT.

The chain joins TRBV6-6 to TRBJ1-2; possibly TRBD1 for D (5 bases). This CDR3 is built from 15 residues. Germline values: CDR1 MNHNY, CDR2 SVGAGI (reference sequence). V dropped 7 bases and J dropped 8 bases, with 23 bases sitting between them. CDR3: CASIEPGLRLGGYTF. CDR3 nucleotide sequence: TGTGCCAGCATTGAACCGGGACTCAGGCTAGGGGGCTACACCTTC.

The table lists this clonotype with a few counts. The chain employs TRBV6-6 and TRBJ2-1, with TRBD1 matching 9 bases. Germline V gene lookup returns CDR1 MNHNY and CDR2 SVGAGI (reference sequence). The CDR3 contains 17 residues. The V gene end was trimmed by 2 bases and the J gene end by 2 bases; junction bases not matched to a gene: 7. In DNA form, the CDR3 reads TGTGCCAGCAGTTACCCTGCGACAGGGGGACCCTACAATGAGCAGTTCTTC. Protein: CASSYPATGGPYNEQFF.

The genes are TRBV11-2 and TRBJ2-3; a possible D gene is TRBD2 (6 bases). CDR1 and CDR2 (germline): SGHAT, FQNNGV. The CDR3 covers 14 residues. The V end was cut by 3 bases, the J end by 5 bases, with 12 bases between. The CDR3, as DNA: TGTGCCAGCAGCTTGAGACTAGTTGAAGATACGCAGTATTTT. Its protein is CASSLRLVEDTQYF.

This clonotype has a single count. In DNA form, the CDR3 reads TGTGCCAGCAGAGTCACTGGCTCCTACAATGAGCAGTTCTTC. Amino acid sequence: CASRVTGSYNEQFF. This chain connects TRBV27 to TRBJ2-1; D is uncertain. There are 14 residues in the CDR3. CDR1 is MNHEY and CDR2 is SMNVEV in the germline V gene (reference sequence). Trimming shortened V by 6 bases and J by 0 bases, and 9 bases separated the two germline ends.

The gene calls are TRBV6-5 and TRBJ1-5; TRBD1 aligns across 10 bases. V gave up 7 bases and J gave up 1 base; unmatched junction bases: 16. The CDR3 is 19 amino acids. From germline, CDR1 is MNHEY and CDR2 SVGAGI. The CDR3 protein is CASTSGQGGSRGSNQPQHF. The CDR3 DNA reads as TGTGCCAGCACCTCCGGACAGGGGGGATCGAGAGGGAGCAATCAGCCCCAGCATTTT.

The chain has TRBV27 and TRBJ2-1; D is possibly TRBD1 or TRBD2 (6 bases each). Trimming shortened V by 7 bases and J by 2 bases, and 15 bases separated the two germline ends. Germline V lookup: CDR1 MNHEY, CDR2 SMNVEV (reference sequence). The CDR3 is made up of 15 amino acids. The CDR3 loop is CASNHEGGPYNEQFF. The CDR3 bases are TGTGCCAGCAACCATGAGGGGGGCCCCTACAATGAGCAGTTCTTC.

The table lists this clonotype with a few counts. The chain is built from TRBV7-2 and TRBJ2-7; 8 bases are a match to TRBD2. V lost 5 bases, J lost 4 bases, and 10 bases stayed unmatched. Germline V CDR1 and CDR2: SGHTA, FQGNSA. The CDR3 sequence is 15 residues long. The CDR3 sequence: CASSLGLGGGYEQYF. The CDR3 DNA sequence: TGTGCCAGCAGCCTAGGCCTCGGGGGGGGATACGAGCAGTACTTC. The whole variable domain, remainder taken from reference TRBV7-2 and TRBJ2-7, is GAGVSQSPSNKVTEKGKDVELRCDPISGHTALYWYRQSLGQGLEFLIYFQGNSAPDKSGLPSDRFSAERTGGSVSTLTIQRTQQEDSAVYLCASSLGLGGGYEQYFGPGTRLTVT.

The sample holds many counts of this clonotype. The genes are TRBV28 and TRBJ2-2, with D unclear. Germline V gene lookup returns CDR1 MDHEN and CDR2 SYDVKM. V shed 5 bases and J shed 10 bases, with 14 bases lying between them. This CDR3 is built from 13 residues. The CDR3 is CASSLPLRQELFF. The CDR3 nucleotides read TGTGCCAGCAGTCTTCCCCTACGGCAGGAGCTGTTTTTT.

V gene TRBV28 combines with J gene TRBJ1-1; TRBD1 is a possible D gene (5 bases). Trimming took off 6 bases at V and 6 bases at J, with 17 bases between the two ends. The CDR3 contains 14 residues. CDR1 and CDR2 from the germline V gene are MDHEN and SYDVKM. Here the CDR3 DNA reads TGTGCCAGCAGCCTGATGAGGGTGGGGGCTGAAGCTTTCTTT. The encoded protein is CASSLMRVGAEAFF.

For this clonotype: A much larger clone lies a single base off, so this may be a read error. The chain joins TRBV7-9 to TRBJ2-7, with 10 bases identical to TRBD1. This CDR3 region has 14 residues. Germline V lookup: CDR1 SEHNR, CDR2 FQNEAQ (reference sequence). The CDR3 DNA sequence: TGTGCCAGCAGCCCCGGGACAGGGGACTACGAGCTGTACTTC. This translates into CASSPGTGDYELYF.

This clonotype was seen more than once but under ten times. J is TRBJ2-1 and V is TRBV12-3 or TRBV12-4; D is undetermined. The CDR3 loop spans 14 amino acids. The V end lost 9 bases, the J end lost 3 bases, and 15 bases lay between the germline ends. In DNA form, the CDR3 reads TGTGCCAGGAGCATCCCTGGCCACTACAATGAGCAGTTCTTC. Encoded protein: CARSIPGHYNEQFF.

This clonotype was recorded many times. V gene TRBV29-1 combines with J gene TRBJ1-2; D not certain. CDR3 length equals 11 residues. The V and J ends lost 2 bases and 4 bases respectively, with 5 bases between them. CDR1 SQVTM and CDR2 ANQGSEA come from the germline V gene. CDR3 residues: CSVEQTYGYTF. CDR3 nucleotide sequence: TGCAGCGTTGAACAGACCTATGGCTACACCTTC. The full variable domain, in which reference TRBV29-1 and TRBJ1-2 provide the parts outside the CDR3, is SAVISQKPSRDICQRGTSLTIQCQVDSQVTMMFWYRQQPGQSLTLIATANQGSEATYESGFVIDKFPISRPNLTFSTLTVSNMSPEDSSIYLCSVEQTYGYTFGSGTRLTVV.

V usage is TRBV6-5 and J usage is TRBJ2-3; no reliable D call. The CDR3 has 14 amino acids. The germline V gene has CDR1 MNHEY and CDR2 SVGAGI. The V end lost 3 bases, the J end lost 1 base, and 8 bases lay between the germline ends. The CDR3 nucleotides read TGTGCCAGCAGTTATTACACCGGCACAGATACGCAGTATTTT. It translates to CASSYYTGTDTQYF.

The V and J genes are TRBV11-2 and TRBJ2-2, with no clear D. Trimming removed 4 bases at V and 6 bases at J, with 21 bases between. In germline, CDR1 is SGHAT, CDR2 FQNNGV. The CDR3 extends over 17 amino acids. The CDR3 sequence: CASSSIERALEAGELFF. In nucleotides, the CDR3 is TGTGCCAGCAGCTCGATCGAACGGGCTCTTGAGGCCGGGGAGCTGTTTTTT.